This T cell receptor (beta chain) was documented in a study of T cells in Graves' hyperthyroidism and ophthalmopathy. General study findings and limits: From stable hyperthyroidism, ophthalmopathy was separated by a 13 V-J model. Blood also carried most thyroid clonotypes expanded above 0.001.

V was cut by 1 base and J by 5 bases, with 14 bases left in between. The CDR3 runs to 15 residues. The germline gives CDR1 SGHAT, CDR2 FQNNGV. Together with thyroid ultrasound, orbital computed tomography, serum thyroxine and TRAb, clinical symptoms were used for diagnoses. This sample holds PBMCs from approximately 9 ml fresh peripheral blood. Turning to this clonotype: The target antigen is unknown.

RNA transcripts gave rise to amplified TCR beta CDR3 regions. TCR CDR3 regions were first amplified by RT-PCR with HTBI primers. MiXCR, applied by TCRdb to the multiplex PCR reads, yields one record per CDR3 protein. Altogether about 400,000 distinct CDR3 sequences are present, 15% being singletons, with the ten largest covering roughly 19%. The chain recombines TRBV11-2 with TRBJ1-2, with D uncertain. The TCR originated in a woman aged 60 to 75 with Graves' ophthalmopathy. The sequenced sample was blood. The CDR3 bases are TGTGCCAGCAGCTTAGTGGCCAGGCAATCGTATGGCTACACCTTC. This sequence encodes CASSLVARQSYGYTF.